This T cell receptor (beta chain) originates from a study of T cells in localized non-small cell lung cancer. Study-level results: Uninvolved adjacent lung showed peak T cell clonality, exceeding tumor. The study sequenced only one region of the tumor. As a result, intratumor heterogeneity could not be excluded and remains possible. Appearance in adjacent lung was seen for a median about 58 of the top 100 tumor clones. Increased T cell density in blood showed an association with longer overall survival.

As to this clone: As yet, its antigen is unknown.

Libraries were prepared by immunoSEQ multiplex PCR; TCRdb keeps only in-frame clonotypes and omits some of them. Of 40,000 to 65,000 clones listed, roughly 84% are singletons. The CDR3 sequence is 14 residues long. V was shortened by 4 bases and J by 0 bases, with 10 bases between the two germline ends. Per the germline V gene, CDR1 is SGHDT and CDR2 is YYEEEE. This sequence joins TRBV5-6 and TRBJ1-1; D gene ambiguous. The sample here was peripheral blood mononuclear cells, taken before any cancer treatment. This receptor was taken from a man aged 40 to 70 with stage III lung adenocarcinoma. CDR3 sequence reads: CASSRWTVNTEAFF. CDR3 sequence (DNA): TGTGCCAGCAGCAGATGGACGGTGAACACTGAAGCTTTCTTT.